What follows describes a single TCR beta chain. The antigen remains undetermined. The sample is drawn from a study of blood T cells in healthy people across ages. CDR3 length equals 14 residues. Trimming took 4 bases from V and 1 from J, leaving 11 bases between them. The germline gives CDR1 SGHRS, CDR2 YFSETQ. It was with a sample-barcoded 5' primer and a J-beta primer mix that a second PCR of roughly 7 to 11 cycles was run. TCRdb used MiXCR to reprocess the 5' RACE reads, holding one entry per CDR3 protein. The data contain roughly 800,000 distinct CDR3 sequences, 58% of them singletons. Points from the study as a whole: The study found TCR beta diversity correlated strongly with naive T cell percentage.

Sequenced sample: blood. This TCR was sampled from a man aged 25-40 years in good health. V and J are TRBV5-1 and TRBJ2-5, with D perhaps matching TRBD2 (6 bases). CDR3 loop: CASSPGTSQETQYF. CDR3 DNA sequence: TGCGCCAGCAGCCCCGGGACTTCCCAAGAGACCCAGTACTTC.